This TCR beta chain was sequenced for a study of blood T cell repertoires in COVID-19. Study summary: The cDNA or gDNA used as material had been derived from T cells, B-cell-depleted T cells, or PBMCs.

Original processing notes: Reference gene primers were amplified, and this amplification served to estimate nucleated cell counts. The protocol was immunoSEQ multiplex PCR, while the TCRdb copy is restricted to in-frame clones and leaves out a portion. The D gene and trimming were derived from the DNA, and the V and J assignments and clone size from that table. Of around 99,000 clones listed, 75% to 90% are singletons. The germline CDR1 and CDR2 sequences are MNHEY and SVGEGT. This CDR3 contains 15 residues. Deletions cut 1 base from V and 5 bases from J, with 11 bases between. The sample consisted of peripheral blood. The TCR sequence derives from a human donor in a cohort sampled during active COVID-19. The chain links TRBV6-2 or TRBV6-3 to TRBJ2-2; perhaps TRBD1 as D (7 bases). In nucleotides, the CDR3 is TGTGCCAGCAGTTACTGGAGGGGGCGGACCGGGGAGCTGTTTTTT. It translates to CASSYWRGRTGELFF.